The clone carrying this TCR beta chain was seen ten or more times. Its antigen is as yet unknown. The data stem from a study of T cells after posttransplantation cyclophosphamide. Peripheral blood was collected from the related graft donor on the marrow donation day. Generated by immunoSEQ multiplex PCR, the TCRdb table keeps only in-frame clones and is missing some. The table lists tens of thousands of clones, with no singletons. Germline loops: CDR1 MNHNS, CDR2 SASEGT. V was shortened by 1 base and J by 4 bases, with 11 bases between the two germline ends. This CDR3 is 15 amino acids long. Findings of the study overall: Skin or GI-infiltrating T cells shared few TRB sequences with blood. Later post-transplant blood repertoires were often dominated by donor CD8+ memory clones. Recipient CMV seropositivity and CMV reactivation strongly tracked TRB clonality.

Material for sequencing was PBMCs. The chain has TRBV6-1 and TRBJ2-1; D unresolved. This sequence originates from a man aged 40-55 years in good health, CMV-negative, and a related stem cell transplant donor. CDR3 in DNA: TGTGCCAGCAGTGAAGAAGCGTACTCTTACAATGAGCAGTTCTTC. Protein: CASSEEAYSYNEQFF.